A single sample is the source of the 11 T cell receptor beta chains below, sequenced in a study of monozygotic twins with inflammatory bowel disease. After re-calling the 5' RACE reads, TCRdb lists one entry per CDR3 protein, DNA absent. This listing includes fewer than 450,000 distinct CDR3 sequences. Sequencing input: blood. The receptors derive from a human donor with ulcerative colitis or Crohn's disease, or a healthy co-twin of an affected twin (not recorded which).

This chain connects TRBV3-1 to TRBJ1-2; as DNA is missing, the TRBD1 call by TCRdb cannot be tested. This CDR3 has 14 residues. Germline loops: CDR1 LGHDT, CDR2 YNNKEL (reference sequence). The CDR3 here is CASRPGPANYGYTF.

This CDR3 is CASSQESLAGGHNEQFF. The chain has TRBV4-3 and TRBJ2-1; TCRdb picks TRBD2, but there is no DNA to check that call. There are 17 residues in the CDR3. Germline V gene data show CDR1 as LGHNA and CDR2 as YSLEER.

The CDR3 loop reads CASTAGNTEAFF. V usage is TRBV5-1 and J usage is TRBJ1-1. The germline gives CDR1 SGHRS, CDR2 YFSETQ. This CDR3 has 12 amino acids.

This chain links TRBV24-1 with TRBJ2-5. The V gene's germline CDR1 is KGHDR and CDR2 SFDVKD. This CDR3 comprises 15 residues. CDR3 region: CATYIIIEVQETQYF.

V gene TRBV25-1 combines with J gene TRBJ1-1; TCRdb names TRBD1, which stays unverified in the absence of DNA. The CDR3 covers 13 residues. Looked up from germline, CDR1 is MGHDK and CDR2 is SYGVNS. The CDR3: CASGGTGSTEAFF.

The chain has TRBV28 and TRBJ1-1; the D call of TRBD1 rests on TCRdb alone, since no DNA is present to check it. CDR3 length equals 17 residues. CDR1 and CDR2 from the germline V gene are MDHEN and SYDVKM. This CDR3 reads CASSWHPTGTLNTEAFF.

The rearrangement links TRBV7-8 to TRBJ1-5. Germline V gives CDR1 SGHVS, CDR2 FQNEAQ. The CDR3 has 14 residues. The CDR3 sequence: CASSLVGFNQPQHF.

V is TRBV20-1 and J is TRBJ1-5. The CDR3 totals 16 residues. Looked up from germline, CDR1 is DFQATT and CDR2 is SNEGSKA (reference sequence). CDR3 loop: CSASNFLDGSNQPQHF.

The chain uses TRBV28 and TRBJ2-7; without DNA, the TCRdb call of TRBD1 cannot be checked. The germline V gene encodes CDR1 MDHEN and CDR2 SYDVKM. The CDR3 consists of 14 residues. The CDR3 region is CASSLYRGVAEQYF.

The chain employs TRBV15 and TRBJ1-6; the TCRdb D gene call, TRBD1, has no DNA to confirm it. Germline V CDR1 and CDR2: LNHNV, YYDKDF (reference sequence). This CDR3 is built from 14 residues. The CDR3 region is CATSRAGLDSPLHF.

This chain links TRBV4-2 with TRBJ2-3; TCRdb lists TRBD2, though no DNA is available to test this call. Per germline, CDR1 LGHNA and CDR2 YNFKEQ. The CDR3 spans 16 residues. The CDR3 reads CASSQGLAGGRDTQYF.